Listed below are T cell receptor beta chains from one sample, sequenced in a study of cytomegalovirus exposure and HLA in healthy donors. The repertoire was sequenced with immunoSEQ multiplex PCR; TCRdb's copy has only in-frame clones and lacks some. Counted here are 150,000 to 200,000 clones, 70% to 80% occurring once; the ten biggest clones make up about 1%. The specimen sequenced was PBMCs. These receptors all stem from a middle-aged woman in good health and CMV-seronegative. The CDR3 runs from the conserved cysteine through the conserved F or W. D genes are given only for firm matches. Some rows have no size entry. The others give once, few or many, or a class for an expanded clone.

D gene: NA
J gene: TRBJ2-5
clone size: NA
CDR3 length: 14
V gene: TRBV2
CDR3 DNA: TGTGCCAGCAGTGCCGACTTCTCCCAAGAGACCCAGTACTTC
CDR3 protein: CASSADFSQETQYF

D gene: NA
J gene: TRBJ1-1
clone size: NA
CDR3 length: 15
V gene: TRBV5-1
CDR3 DNA: TGCGCCAGCAGCTTGTATGGGGGAGGCGACACTGAAGCTTTCTTT
CDR3 protein: CASSLYGGGDTEAFF

D gene: NA
J gene: TRBJ2-6
clone size: few
CDR3 length: 13
V gene: TRBV19
CDR3 DNA: TGTGCCAGTAGTACAGAGAGTGGCAACGTCCTGACTTTC
CDR3 protein: CASSTESGNVLTF

D gene: NA
J gene: TRBJ2-3
clone size: NA
CDR3 length: 13
V gene: TRBV5-1
CDR3 DNA: TGCGCCAGCAGCTTGGCCGGGACAGATACGCAGTATTTT
CDR3 protein: CASSLAGTDTQYF

D gene: NA
J gene: TRBJ1-5
clone size: NA
CDR3 length: 14
V gene: TRBV2
CDR3 DNA: TGTGCCAGCAGTGTGATGGGCAGCAATCAGCCCCAGCATTTT
CDR3 protein: CASSVMGSNQPQHF

D gene: NA
J gene: TRBJ2-2
clone size: NA
CDR3 length: 16
V gene: TRBV10-3
CDR3 DNA: TGTGCCATCAGTGATAGGGGGGGGCAGAACACCGGGGAGCTGTTTTTT
CDR3 protein: CAISDRGGQNTGELFF

D gene: NA
J gene: TRBJ2-3
clone size: NA
CDR3 length: 15
V gene: TRBV27
CDR3 DNA: TGTGCCAGCAGACCAATAAGCGAGAGCACAGATACGCAGTATTTT
CDR3 protein: CASRPISESTDTQYF

D gene: TRBD2
J gene: TRBJ2-7
clone size: NA
CDR3 length: 12
V gene: TRBV5-6
CDR3 DNA: TGTGCCAGCAGCAGAACTAGCGCCGAGCAGTACTTC
CDR3 protein: CASSRTSAEQYF

D gene: NA
J gene: TRBJ1-5
clone size: NA
CDR3 length: 14
V gene: TRBV19
CDR3 DNA: TGTGCCAGTAGTATAGGCAATGCGCGTCAGCCCCAGCATTTT
CDR3 protein: CASSIGNARQPQHF

D gene: NA
J gene: TRBJ2-2
clone size: NA
CDR3 length: 12
V gene: TRBV29-1
CDR3 DNA: TGCAGCGTTGTATCGGGAGCCGGGGAGCTGTTTTTT
CDR3 protein: CSVVSGAGELFF

D gene: TRBD1
J gene: TRBJ2-7
clone size: NA
CDR3 length: 12
V gene: TRBV5-1
CDR3 DNA: TGCGCCAGCAGCCCCGGGACAGCCGAGCAGTACTTC
CDR3 protein: CASSPGTAEQYF

D gene: TRBD1
J gene: TRBJ1-1
clone size: NA
CDR3 length: 13
V gene: TRBV5-4
CDR3 DNA: TGTGCCATCCACGGGACAGGGTACACTGAAGCTTTCTTT
CDR3 protein: CAIHGTGYTEAFF

D gene: TRBD2
J gene: TRBJ2-7
clone size: NA
CDR3 length: 17
V gene: TRBV7-9
CDR3 DNA: TGTGCCAGCAGCTTCGGCCTACAGCTAGCGGGGCCTCCCGAGCAGTACTTC
CDR3 protein: CASSFGLQLAGPPEQYF

D gene: TRBD1
J gene: TRBJ1-2
clone size: NA
CDR3 length: 12
V gene: TRBV29-1
CDR3 DNA: TGCAGCGTTGAGGGGCAGGGGGTTCATTACACCTTC
CDR3 protein: CSVEGQGVHYTF

D gene: TRBD2
J gene: TRBJ2-7
clone size: once
CDR3 length: 15
V gene: TRBV11-3
CDR3 DNA: TGTGCCAGCAGCTCCGGGGGGGGACTCTCCTACGAGCAGTACTTC
CDR3 protein: CASSSGGGLSYEQYF

D gene: NA
J gene: TRBJ1-1
clone size: NA
CDR3 length: 11
V gene: TRBV20-1
CDR3 DNA: TGCAGTGCTAGGAGGGACACTGAAGCTTTCTTT
CDR3 protein: CSARRDTEAFF

D gene: NA
J gene: TRBJ1-5
clone size: NA
CDR3 length: 16
V gene: TRBV2
CDR3 DNA: TGTGCCAGCAGCCATTACAGGGAAGGTTTCAATCAGCCCCAGCATTTT
CDR3 protein: CASSHYREGFNQPQHF

D gene: TRBD2
J gene: TRBJ2-3
clone size: NA
CDR3 length: 16
V gene: TRBV6-1
CDR3 DNA: TGTGCCAGCAGTGAAGCCCGGACTAGCGTAGGAGATACGCAGTATTTT
CDR3 protein: CASSEARTSVGDTQYF

D gene: TRBD1
J gene: TRBJ1-4
clone size: NA
CDR3 length: 16
V gene: TRBV25-1
CDR3 DNA: TGTGCCAGCAGTGAGGGGAGTGGACAGGGGGGTGGAAAACTGTTTTTT
CDR3 protein: CASSEGSGQGGGKLFF

D gene: TRBD2
J gene: TRBJ2-7
clone size: NA
CDR3 length: 14
V gene: TRBV7-2
CDR3 DNA: TGTGCCAGCAGCTTTAGCGGGAGCACCTACGAGCAGTACTTC
CDR3 protein: CASSFSGSTYEQYF

D gene: TRBD2
J gene: TRBJ2-7
clone size: NA
CDR3 length: 15
V gene: TRBV5-1
CDR3 DNA: TGCGCCAGCAGGCCCACTAGCGGTAGCTCCTACGAGCAGTACTTC
CDR3 protein: CASRPTSGSSYEQYF

D gene: NA
J gene: TRBJ2-5
clone size: NA
CDR3 length: 12
V gene: TRBV28
CDR3 DNA: TGTGCCAGCAGTTCTGGGCCCGCAGAGCAGTACTTC
CDR3 protein: CASSSGPAEQYF

D gene: TRBD1
J gene: TRBJ1-1
clone size: NA
CDR3 length: 15
V gene: TRBV5-1
CDR3 DNA: TGCGCCAGCAGCTTGGCAGGGGGCGTGAACACTGAAGCTTTCTTT
CDR3 protein: CASSLAGGVNTEAFF

D gene: TRBD1
J gene: TRBJ2-7
clone size: few
CDR3 length: 15
V gene: TRBV7-9
CDR3 DNA: TGTGCCAGCAGCTTCGAAGACAGGGGGCCCTACGAGCAGTACTTC
CDR3 protein: CASSFEDRGPYEQYF

D gene: TRBD2
J gene: TRBJ2-7
clone size: NA
CDR3 length: 13
V gene: TRBV2
CDR3 DNA: TGTGCTCGACGGGCTAGCGGGGCCGGGGAGCAGTACTTC
CDR3 protein: CARRASGAGEQYF

D gene: NA
J gene: TRBJ1-1
clone size: NA
CDR3 length: 15
V gene: TRBV19
CDR3 DNA: TGTGCCAGTAGACCTCCCGACGGGGGGCACACTGAAGCTTTCTTT
CDR3 protein: CASRPPDGGHTEAFF

D gene: NA
J gene: TRBJ1-1
clone size: NA
CDR3 length: 15
V gene: TRBV10-3
CDR3 DNA: TGTGCCATCAGTGGGACTCTCGGCGCGAACACTGAAGCTTTCTTT
CDR3 protein: CAISGTLGANTEAFF

D gene: NA
J gene: TRBJ2-5
clone size: NA
CDR3 length: 13
V gene: TRBV2
CDR3 DNA: TGTGCCAGCAGTGAAGCGCGTCTAGAGACCCAGTACTTC
CDR3 protein: CASSEARLETQYF

D gene: TRBD2
J gene: TRBJ2-7
clone size: NA
CDR3 length: 13
V gene: TRBV29-1
CDR3 DNA: TGCAGCGTTAGACGGGAGGGGTCCTACGAGCAGTACTTC
CDR3 protein: CSVRREGSYEQYF

D gene: TRBD2
J gene: TRBJ2-5
clone size: NA
CDR3 length: 14
V gene: TRBV7-6
CDR3 DNA: TGTGCCAGCAGCTTTAGCGGGGGCTCAGAGACCCAGTACTTC
CDR3 protein: CASSFSGGSETQYF

D gene: TRBD2
J gene: TRBJ2-1
clone size: NA
CDR3 length: 16
V gene: TRBV7-9
CDR3 DNA: TGTGCCAGCAGCCCCAGGACTAGCGGGAGTACAAATGAGCAGTTCTTC
CDR3 protein: CASSPRTSGSTNEQFF